These 11 T cell receptor beta chains originate from one sample sequenced in a study of shared clonotypes between healthy human individuals. Profiling relied on immunoSEQ multiplex PCR, and the TCRdb table lists in-frame clones only, not all of them. The sample contains over 850,000 clones, around three quarters of which appear only once. The specimen sequenced was memory CD4+ T cells from PBMCs. Stated subset: CD45RA-negative fraction. These receptors all stem from a man between 18 and 35 years old in good health. Some clones in this sample may be carry-over from other donors' samples.

CDR3: CASSAMTSGETQYF. CDR3 in DNA: TGTGCCAGCAGCGCAATGACTAGTGGGGAGACCCAGTACTTC. This chain joins TRBV9 and TRBJ2-5; the D gene is possibly TRBD2 (6 bases). V lost 3 bases and J lost 5, with 14 bases in between. From germline, CDR1 is SGDLS and CDR2 YYNGEE. CDR3 size: 14 residues. The complete variable domain, with remaining parts taken from reference TRBV9 and TRBJ2-5, reads DSGVTQTPKHLITATGQRVTLRCSPRSGDLSVYWYQQSLDQGLQFLIQYYNGEERAKGNILERFSAQQFPDLHSELNLSSLELGDSALYFCASSAMTSGETQYFGPGTRLLVL.

The rearrangement joins TRBV2 to TRBJ1-4; D is unclear. The CDR3 loop spans 12 amino acids. Germline CDR1 reads SNHLY; CDR2 reads FYNNEI. V shed 6 bases and J shed 4 bases, with 6 bases lying between them. This CDR3 is CASRVLNEKLFF. CDR3 sequence (DNA): TGTGCCAGCAGGGTTCTTAATGAAAAACTGTTTTTT.

This clone was seen more than once but under ten times. The sample contains more than one DNA sequence encoding this CDR3. The chain carries TRBV5-4 and TRBJ1-1; D gene unclear. The V end lost 1 base, the J end lost 1 base, and 8 bases lay between the germline ends. Germline CDR1 reads SGHNT; CDR2 reads YYREEE (reference sequence). CDR3 length equals 14 residues. Here the CDR3 reads CASSLSQTNTEAFF. For the CDR3, the DNA is TGTGCCAGCAGCTTGTCACAGACGAACACTGAAGCTTTCTTT.

This rearrangement joins TRBV2 to TRBJ1-5, with 9 bases lining up with TRBD1. The CDR3 has 14 amino acids. From germline, CDR1 is SNHLY and CDR2 FYNNEI. With 4 bases clipped from V and 6 bases from J, the junction kept 4 bases outside the gene matches. CDR3 sequence reads: CASSADRGGQPQHF. The CDR3 nucleotides read TGTGCCAGCAGTGCGGACAGGGGCGGTCAGCCCCAGCATTTT.

The chain recombines TRBV29-1 with TRBJ1-5; D is ambiguous. V lost 6 bases and J lost 0, with 9 bases in between. The CDR3 loop spans 13 amino acids. CDR1 is SQVTM, CDR2 ANQGSEA, per germline. The CDR3 loop reads CSVSQNSNQPQHF. CDR3 nucleotide sequence: TGCAGCGTCAGCCAAAATAGCAATCAGCCCCAGCATTTT.

This clone was picked up a small number of times. At one end the junction does not follow the germline gene, possibly because of a read error. The chain is built from TRBV4-3 and TRBJ2-7; 12 nucleotides match TRBD2. The germline V gene encodes CDR1 LGHNA and CDR2 YSLEER. The CDR3 runs 13 residues. The CDR3 DNA sequence: TGCGCCAGCAGCCAAGATCGCGGGACTAGCGGGTCGTTC. Its translation: CASSQDRGTSGSF.

This clone has only one observation. This chain joins TRBV19 and TRBJ1-5, with D possibly being TRBD1 (5 bases). Trimming stripped 5 bases from V and 7 bases from J, with 21 bases between. Germline V CDR1 and CDR2: LNHDA, SQIVND (reference sequence). The CDR3 covers 16 residues. The CDR3 coding sequence is TGTGCCAGTAGTTCCTCATATCAGGGAGCAAGACAGCCCCAGCATTTT. Translation: CASSSSYQGARQPQHF.

On this clone itself: In the same sample, other DNA sequences code for this CDR3. V gene TRBV28 combines with J gene TRBJ2-5; D not resolved. This CDR3 spans 12 amino acids. Deletions cut 2 bases from V and 4 bases from J, with 5 bases between. The germline V gene encodes CDR1 MDHEN and CDR2 SYDVKM. CDR3 DNA: TGTGCCAGCAGTTTAAACCGAGAGACCCAGTACTTC. It encodes CASSLNRETQYF.

This clone was observed a few times. The V and J genes are TRBV28 and TRBJ1-5; 10 nucleotides line up with TRBD1. The V segment lost 6 bases and the J segment 5 bases; nucleotides outside the gene matches: 7. Germline CDR1 and CDR2: MDHEN and SYDVKM. CDR3 length equals 15 residues. CDR3 sequence: CASSPGQGVYQPQHF. The CDR3 DNA sequence: TGTGCCAGCAGCCCTGGACAGGGGGTCTATCAGCCCCAGCATTTT. The full variable domain, its missing parts supplied by reference TRBV28 and TRBJ1-5, is DVKVTQSSRYLVKRTGEKVFLECVQDMDHENMFWYRQDPGLGLRLIYFSYDVKMKEKGDIPEGYSVSREKKERFSLILESASTNQTSMYLCASSPGQGVYQPQHFGDGTRLSIL.

The chain joins TRBV28 to TRBJ2-1; D is unresolved. The V end lost 8 bases, the J end lost 7 bases, and 15 bases lay between the germline ends. Looked up from germline, CDR1 is MDHEN and CDR2 is SYDVKM. The CDR3 covers 13 residues. As DNA, the CDR3 is TGTGCCAGCTTGAGAAGGGCCACAAATGAGCAGTTCTTC. Its translation: CASLRRATNEQFF.

The V gene is TRBV9, the J gene TRBJ1-1; a possible D gene is TRBD1 (5 bases). V lost 4 bases and J 1 base, leaving 8 bases between the germline ends. Germline V gene data show CDR1 as SGDLS and CDR2 as YYNGEE. The CDR3 runs to 13 residues. This chain's CDR3 is CASSHGGNTEAFF. CDR3 bases: TGTGCCAGCAGCCATGGGGGGAACACTGAAGCTTTCTTT.